What follows are 16 T cell receptor beta chains derived from one specimen sequenced in a study of siplizumab effects on memory and regulatory T cells. Clones were sequenced by immunoSEQ multiplex PCR, and TCRdb holds only the in-frame ones, with some missing. The profile shows about 64,000 clones, approximately 96% of them singletons. Material: naive CD8+ T cells sorted from blood. Receptors originate from a human donor in good health.

The chain employs TRBV30 and TRBJ2-1; 11 bases are a match to TRBD2. V lost 3 bases to trimming and J lost 2 bases; unmatched junction nucleotides: 3. CDR3 length: 15 residues. Germline lookup yields CDR1 GTSNPN and CDR2 SVGIG (reference sequence). As DNA, the CDR3 is TGTGCCTGGAGCGGGACTAGCGGAACCTACAATGAGCAGTTCTTC. This gives the protein CAWSGTSGTYNEQFF.

The V gene is TRBV4-2, the J gene TRBJ2-7, with D hard to call. The CDR3 is 16 amino acids. Germline-derived CDR1 and CDR2 are LGHNA and YNFKEQ. The germline V and J ends were trimmed by 4 bases and 5 bases, with 21 bases remaining between them. The CDR3 coding sequence is TGTGCCAGCAGCCCCCAACCTGGCGGTAGCCTGGACGAGCAGTACTTC. Amino acid sequence: CASSPQPGGSLDEQYF.

The chain couples TRBV4-1 to TRBJ1-4, with D perhaps matching TRBD1 (6 bases). From germline, CDR1 is MGHRA and CDR2 YSYEKL. Trimming took off 0 bases at V and 4 bases at J, with 6 bases between the two ends. This CDR3 has 14 amino acids. DNA of the CDR3: TGCGCCAGCAGCCAAGAAGGGGGTAATGAAAAACTGTTTTTT. Translated: CASSQEGGNEKLFF.

The chain joins TRBV19 to TRBJ1-4, with D tentatively TRBD1 (5 bases). Trimming pared 5 bases from V and 12 bases from J, leaving 10 bases between. Germline V gene lookup returns CDR1 LNHDA and CDR2 SQIVND (reference sequence). CDR3 length equals 11 residues. The CDR3 nucleotides are TGTGCCAGTAGTGCTTCGGGGGAACTGTTTTTT. It is translated as CASSASGELFF.

The V and J genes are TRBV2 and TRBJ2-1; D is tentatively TRBD1 or TRBD2 (5 bases each). Between the trimmed V and J ends, which lost 0 bases and 6 bases, there was a span of 9 bases. This CDR3 comprises 14 residues. The germline V gene encodes CDR1 SNHLY and CDR2 FYNNEI. The CDR3 reads CASSEAGEPNEQFF. The CDR3 region has the DNA TGTGCCAGCAGTGAAGCGGGGGAACCCAATGAGCAGTTCTTC.

This clone was detected a few times. The CDR3: CASRRRVLDTEAFF. CDR3 in DNA: TGTGCCAGCAGGCGACGGGTCCTGGACACTGAAGCTTTCTTT. The chain combines TRBV11-1 with TRBJ1-1; D gene uncertain. The CDR3 totals 14 residues. Trimming took off 6 bases at V and 3 bases at J, with 14 bases between the two ends. The germline V gene encodes CDR1 SGHAT and CDR2 FQDESV (reference sequence). The variable domain in full, completed from reference TRBV11-1 and TRBJ1-1, reads EAEVAQSPRYKITEKSQAVAFWCDPISGHATLYWYRQILGQGPELLVQFQDESVVDDSQLPKDRFSAERLKGVDSTLKIQPAELGDSAMYLCASRRRVLDTEAFFGQGTRLTVV.

V is TRBV7-9 and J is TRBJ2-7; 7 nucleotides match TRBD1. This CDR3 comprises 12 residues. Germline V gene lookup returns CDR1 SEHNR and CDR2 FQNEAQ (reference sequence). The V segment lost 5 bases and the J segment 7 bases; nucleotides outside the gene matches: 5. The CDR3 region has the DNA TGTGCCAGCAGCCCGACAGGGTTTGAGCAGTACTTC. Residues: CASSPTGFEQYF.

This clone was seen a few times. The chain has TRBV5-1 and TRBJ2-5; D is unclear. Trimming cost V 4 bases and J 1 base, with 8 bases left between them. The CDR3 has 13 residues. From germline, CDR1 is SGHRS and CDR2 YFSETQ. CDR3 DNA: TGCGCCAGCAGCACGACACCCCAAGAGACCCAGTACTTC. It is translated as CASSTTPQETQYF.

In this sample, this clone turned up once. The V and J genes are TRBV29-1 and TRBJ1-2, with D unclear. Trimming removed 2 bases from V and 2 bases from J, with 3 bases in between. This CDR3 is built from 11 residues. Germline CDR1 reads SQVTM; CDR2 reads ANQGSEA. The CDR3 loop is CSVEQNYGYTF. CDR3 sequence (DNA): TGCAGCGTTGAACAGAACTATGGCTACACCTTC.

V gene TRBV19 combines with J gene TRBJ1-2, with D unclear. Per germline, CDR1 LNHDA and CDR2 SQIVND (reference sequence). Trimming stripped 6 bases from V and 5 bases from J, with 10 bases between. The CDR3 totals 12 residues. CDR3: CASSSPPYGYTF. CDR3 in DNA: TGTGCCAGTAGCTCGCCGCCATATGGCTACACCTTC.

The chain is built from TRBV9 and TRBJ1-2; D is uncertain. Germline CDR1 and CDR2: SGDLS and YYNGEE. The CDR3 runs to 13 residues. The V gene lost 0 bases and the J gene lost 5 bases, with 8 bases spanning the gap. The CDR3: CASSVVLGYGYTF. DNA of the CDR3: TGTGCCAGCAGCGTAGTCTTGGGGTATGGCTACACCTTC.

The chain joins TRBV28 to TRBJ1-4, with 9 bases that match TRBD1. The V gene end was trimmed by 6 bases and the J gene end by 4 bases; junction bases not matched to a gene: 6. The CDR3 contains 15 residues. Per the germline V gene, CDR1 is MDHEN and CDR2 is SYDVKM. The CDR3 here is CASRDWDRVNEKLFF. The CDR3 nucleotides are TGTGCCAGCAGGGATTGGGACAGGGTTAATGAAAAACTGTTTTTT.

The chain carries TRBV19 and TRBJ2-1; 9 bases line up with TRBD2. Looked up from germline, CDR1 is LNHDA and CDR2 is SQIVND (reference sequence). V trimming: 1 base; J trimming: 7 bases; junction bases outside the gene matches: 5. There are 15 residues in the CDR3. The CDR3 DNA is TGTGCCAGTAGTATAGGGCGGGGGGGCCTTAATGAGCAGTTCTTC. Amino acid sequence: CASSIGRGGLNEQFF.

This clone was seen once. This chain links TRBV7-9 with TRBJ1-1, with D tentatively TRBD1 (5 bases). Germline CDR1 is SEHNR and CDR2 is FQNEAQ (reference sequence). The CDR3 contains 13 residues. Trimming removed 5 bases from V and 1 base from J, with 8 bases in between. The CDR3 is CASSAGANTEAFF. CDR3 DNA sequence: TGTGCCAGCAGCGCCGGGGCGAACACTGAAGCTTTCTTT. Full variable domain (missing parts from reference TRBV7-9 and TRBJ1-1): DTGVSQNPRHKITKRGQNVTFRCDPISEHNRLYWYRQTLGQGPEFLTYFQNEAQLEKSRLLSDRFSAERPKGSFSTLEIQRTEQGDSAMYLCASSAGANTEAFFGQGTRLTVV.

The genes are TRBV5-4 and TRBJ2-1; 11 bases line up with TRBD2. Germline-derived CDR1 and CDR2 are SGHNT and YYREEE (reference sequence). This CDR3 region has 17 residues. V gave up 4 bases and J gave up 4 bases; unmatched junction bases: 10. The CDR3 DNA follows: TGTGCCAGCAGCGTGGAGGTAGCGGGGGGGAAATACAATGAGCAGTTCTTC. Its protein product is CASSVEVAGGKYNEQFF.

This clone was recorded only once. The genes are TRBV28 and TRBJ1-2; no firm D call. The V end lost 5 bases, the J end lost 4 bases, and 17 bases lay between the germline ends. The CDR3 consists of 15 residues. Germline V gene data show CDR1 as MDHEN and CDR2 as SYDVKM. CDR3 DNA: TGTGCCAGCAGTACACCGACGGACTGGGCCTATGGCTACACCTTC. Translation: CASSTPTDWAYGYTF.